This is a list of T cell receptor beta chains from one sample in a study of cytomegalovirus exposure and HLA in healthy donors. Data came from immunoSEQ multiplex PCR; TCRdb stores just in-frame clones and leaves some out. This sample carries around 98,000 clones, around 88% of them seen once, and the ten largest clones take under 4.5%. Sequencing was done on a sample of PBMCs. The origin of the receptors is a woman in her twenties or thirties in good health and CMV-seronegative. The CDR3 runs from the conserved cysteine through the conserved F or W. Each record gives: D gene, J gene, V gene, CDR3 DNA, CDR3 protein. A D gene is named only where the DNA matches it firmly.

D gene: NA; J gene: TRBJ1-3; V gene: TRBV6-1; CDR3 DNA: TGTGCCAGCTGGCAGGGTTCCCTCTCTGGAAACACCATATATTTT; CDR3 protein: CASWQGSLSGNTIYF
D gene: TRBD1; J gene: TRBJ1-1; V gene: TRBV7-2; CDR3 DNA: TGTGCCAGCAGCTTAGCGCTGACAGGGGAAGCTTTCTTT; CDR3 protein: CASSLALTGEAFF
D gene: TRBD1; J gene: TRBJ2-3; V gene: TRBV5-1; CDR3 DNA: TGCGCCAGCAGCTCCCCGACAGGGGGCGATACGCAGTATTTT; CDR3 protein: CASSSPTGGDTQYF
D gene: NA; J gene: TRBJ2-3; V gene: TRBV5-5; CDR3 DNA: TGTGCCAGCAGCTCCGTCGGTAGCGGCACAGATACGCAGTATTTT; CDR3 protein: CASSSVGSGTDTQYF
D gene: TRBD1; J gene: TRBJ1-5; V gene: TRBV7-9; CDR3 DNA: TGTGCCAGCAGCCTCCAGGGGGATCAGCCCCAGCATTTT; CDR3 protein: CASSLQGDQPQHF
D gene: TRBD2; J gene: TRBJ2-1; V gene: TRBV2; CDR3 DNA: TGTGCCAGCTTCCGAGGAGGCGGGAGGTCCTACAATGAGCAGTTCTTC; CDR3 protein: CASFRGGGRSYNEQFF
D gene: NA; J gene: TRBJ2-1; V gene: TRBV5-8; CDR3 DNA: TGTGCCAGCAGCTTGAGCAACCAGGGCAATGAGCAGTTCTTC; CDR3 protein: CASSLSNQGNEQFF
D gene: NA; J gene: TRBJ1-2; V gene: TRBV25-1; CDR3 DNA: TGTGCCACCCTTTCGGACATATGGGGCTACACCTTC; CDR3 protein: CATLSDIWGYTF
D gene: TRBD2; J gene: TRBJ2-3; V gene: TRBV28; CDR3 DNA: TGTGCCAGCACCCGGTATGGGGGAGGGGATACGCAGTATTTT; CDR3 protein: CASTRYGGGDTQYF
D gene: TRBD1; J gene: TRBJ2-5; V gene: TRBV6-6; CDR3 DNA: TGTGCCAGCAGTTTAGGACAGGCCGGAACCCAGTACTTC; CDR3 protein: CASSLGQAGTQYF